This T cell receptor beta chain was found in a study of T-cell reconstitution after alpha-beta-depleted transplantation in children (dated by TCRdb to the mid-2010s). Notes on the research overall: Using TCR repertoire profiling, the study followed T-cell immune reconstitution in a quantitative way in children after TCRalphabeta/CD19-depleted allogeneic hematopoietic cell transplantation.

The investigation overall reported the following: The frequencies of hyperexpanded clones fell over the following months, and after one year, T-cell counts and TCRbeta diversity were mostly attributed to newly produced T cells. The apparently early recovery of alphabetaT-cell counts about two months after transplant reportedly depended on only several hundred rapidly expanded clones that came from non-depleted graft cells. In some patients, the high TCRbeta diversity seen at day 60 was put down to recipient T cells and intrathymic progenitors that had survived conditioning.

Reading the label with the study, this specimen's treatment or condition is: allogeneic hematopoietic cell transplantation with graft depleted of TCRalphabeta T cells and CD19 B cells. Transplant recipients were children who received TCRalphabeta/CD19-depleted allogeneic hematopoietic cell grafts. The library was obtained by PCR. TCRdb shows the sequencer as Illumina HiSeq 2500. Molecular barcoding was employed in the preparation of TCR libraries, with unique molecular identifiers being used to normalize TCRbeta repertoire quantification. TCRdb reanalyzed the raw reads on its own, using fastp at Q25 for trimming and MiXCR for clone calling, and kept in-frame beta chains. For every CDR3 protein sequence, its rows merge into one entry that carries the most common genes and DNA. Here the sample has about 240,000 distinct CDR3 sequences; around 25% occur a single time. Jointly, the top ten make up less than 3.5% of the sample.

Per the germline V gene, SQVTM is the CDR1 and ANQGSEA is the CDR2. Its CDR3 holds 14 amino acids, cysteine through phenylalanine. CDR3 DNA only is kept here, 42 bases in frame from base 1. V loses 4 bases at its end and J loses 6 bases; junction bases beyond the gene matches: 7. This clonotype was found many times. Which antigen it targets is not known. No base qualities exist here, and no much larger clone lies one base off it. This clonotype was obtained from a girl aged 2-9 years with Fanconi anemia, due to receive a stem cell transplant. Source: PBMCs, taken before TCRalphabeta/CD19-depleted stem cell transplant. The chain uses TRBV29-1 and TRBJ2-1; 9 of the junction bases match TRBD2. The DNA reads as follows: TGCAGCGTTGTCGGCGGGGGGGCTCTCAATGAGCAGTTCTTC. Translated, it reads CSVVGGGALNEQFF.